This is a list of T cell receptor beta chains from one sample in a study of blood T cell repertoires in COVID-19. The assay was immunoSEQ multiplex PCR, and TCRdb's table has in-frame clones only and misses some. The sample consists of about 9,200 clones, around 85% of them appearing once. Sequenced: peripheral blood. The receptor set was obtained from a man in his 60s with acute or convalescent COVID-19. Both conserved end residues are part of each CDR3. Each record gives: J gene, V gene, D gene, clone size, CDR3 DNA, CDR3 protein. A D gene is named only where the DNA matches it firmly. Some rows have no size entry. The others give once, few or many, or a class for an expanded clone.

j_gene: TRBJ2-1; v_gene: TRBV9; d_gene: -; abundance: -; CDR3nt: TGTGCCAGCAGCGTAGGACACTTGGCCTACAATGAGCAGTTCTTC; CDR3aa: CASSVGHLAYNEQFF
j_gene: TRBJ1-5; v_gene: TRBV28; d_gene: -; abundance: -; CDR3nt: TGTGCCAGCAGTTTTTTGGGCAGGGGTGGCAATCAGCCCCAGCATTTT; CDR3aa: CASSFLGRGGNQPQHF
j_gene: TRBJ2-1; v_gene: TRBV24-1; d_gene: TRBD2; abundance: once; CDR3nt: TGTGCCACCAGTGGGCAAGGAACTAGCGGGGGCTTGGACAATGAGCAGTTCTTC; CDR3aa: CATSGQGTSGGLDNEQFF
j_gene: TRBJ2-5; v_gene: TRBV19; d_gene: -; abundance: -; CDR3nt: TGTGCCAGTAGTATGCTCGAGGGTGGGCGCGAGGAGACCCAGTACTTC; CDR3aa: CASSMLEGGREETQYF
j_gene: TRBJ2-1; v_gene: TRBV4-3; d_gene: -; abundance: few; CDR3nt: TGCGCCAGCAGCCAAGATTGGGCACCTTACTACAATGAGCAGTTCTTC; CDR3aa: CASSQDWAPYYNEQFF
j_gene: TRBJ2-3; v_gene: TRBV19; d_gene: -; abundance: -; CDR3nt: TGTGCCAGTAGTATAGCTGAGCGCCGCACAGATACGCAGTATTTT; CDR3aa: CASSIAERRTDTQYF
j_gene: TRBJ2-1; v_gene: TRBV27; d_gene: TRBD2; abundance: once; CDR3nt: TGTGCCAGCAGTCCCGGACTAGCGGGGCCGTACAATGAGCAGTTCTTC; CDR3aa: CASSPGLAGPYNEQFF
j_gene: TRBJ2-7; v_gene: TRBV30; d_gene: -; abundance: -; CDR3nt: TGTGCCTGGAGTGTACAGGGGGGGACCTACGAGCAGTACTTC; CDR3aa: CAWSVQGGTYEQYF
j_gene: TRBJ2-7; v_gene: TRBV5-4; d_gene: TRBD2; abundance: -; CDR3nt: TGTGCCAGCAGCTCACTAGCGGGGACCTACGAGCAGTACTTC; CDR3aa: CASSSLAGTYEQYF
j_gene: TRBJ1-5; v_gene: TRBV19; d_gene: -; abundance: -; CDR3nt: TGTGCCAGTACCTCCAAGACAGGTTATAGCAATCAGCCCCAGCATTTT; CDR3aa: CASTSKTGYSNQPQHF
j_gene: TRBJ1-4; v_gene: TRBV7-2; d_gene: TRBD1; abundance: -; CDR3nt: TGTGCCAGCAGCTTAGGGGGGACAGAGAATGAAAAACTGTTTTTT; CDR3aa: CASSLGGTENEKLFF
j_gene: TRBJ2-5; v_gene: TRBV3-1/TRBV3-2; d_gene: -; abundance: -; CDR3nt: TGTGCCAGCAGCCAAGACGTGGGGCGAGAGACCCAGTACTTC; CDR3aa: CASSQDVGRETQYF
j_gene: TRBJ2-7; v_gene: TRBV4-2; d_gene: -; abundance: few; CDR3nt: TGTGCCAGCAGCCCTGGCACGTGGGGCTCCGAGCAGTACTTC; CDR3aa: CASSPGTWGSEQYF
j_gene: TRBJ1-1; v_gene: TRBV9; d_gene: -; abundance: -; CDR3nt: TGTGCCAGCACTTCCGGGAGTACGTTGAACACTGAAGCTTTCTTT; CDR3aa: CASTSGSTLNTEAFF
j_gene: TRBJ2-5; v_gene: TRBV19; d_gene: TRBD2; abundance: -; CDR3nt: TGTGCCAGTACCGGACTAGCGGGGGGGCCACGGGAGACCCAGTACTTC; CDR3aa: CASTGLAGGPRETQYF
j_gene: TRBJ2-1; v_gene: TRBV6-5; d_gene: TRBD2; abundance: -; CDR3nt: TGTGCCAGCAGTCCCCTAGCGGGAGGCTACAATGAGCAGTTCTTC; CDR3aa: CASSPLAGGYNEQFF
j_gene: TRBJ2-7; v_gene: TRBV2; d_gene: TRBD2; abundance: -; CDR3nt: TGTGCCAGGACCAGGACTAGCGAAGGAGAGCAGTACTTC; CDR3aa: CARTRTSEGEQYF